A selection of T cell receptor beta chains follows, all from one sample in a study of long-term antiretroviral therapy in people with HIV. Generated by immunoSEQ multiplex PCR, the TCRdb table keeps only in-frame clones and is missing some. Of 25,000 to 30,000 clones detected, around 83% appear once; the ten largest clones hold 6.2%. The sample here was unsorted PBMCs, taken 0.4 years after starting antiretroviral therapy. The receptor source for this set is a man aged 18 to 35 with HIV. CDR3s include the opening cysteine and the closing phenylalanine or tryptophan. A D gene is named only where the DNA matches it firmly. Clone size is given for some rows only: seen once, a few or many times, or a class if the clone is expanded.

D gene	J gene	clone size	V gene	CDR3 DNA	CDR3 protein
.	TRBJ1-5	.	TRBV30	TGTGCCTGGAGGATCAGGCACCGGGACAAAGATTTTTATAGCAATCAGCCCCAGCATTTT	CAWRIRHRDKDFYSNQPQHF
.	TRBJ2-7	.	TRBV18	TGTGCCAGCTCACCTCGGGCAGGGGACTACGAGCAGTACTTC	CASSPRAGDYEQYF
.	TRBJ2-7	.	TRBV4-3	TGCGCCAGCAGCCAAGATGGGGGTTCCGAGCAGTACTTC	CASSQDGGSEQYF
.	TRBJ1-2	.	TRBV25-1	TGTGCCAGCAGTGAATATGGGCAGGGTGAGGGCTACACCTTC	CASSEYGQGEGYTF
TRBD2	TRBJ2-3	.	TRBV11-2	TGTGCCAGCAGCCCCACTTCCAGCGGGAGTCGAGCAGATACGCAGTATTTT	CASSPTSSGSRADTQYF
.	TRBJ2-7	.	TRBV7-6	TGTGCCAGCAGCTTAGCGGGGGACTCCTACGAGCAGTACTTC	CASSLAGDSYEQYF
.	TRBJ1-5	.	TRBV9	TGTGCCAGCAGCGCTGGGTTCAATCAGCCCCAGCATTTT	CASSAGFNQPQHF
.	TRBJ2-1	.	TRBV19	TGTGCCAGTACCCTTTCTGGGAGTCCCATCGGTGAGCAGTTCTTC	CASTLSGSPIGEQFF
.	TRBJ2-7	.	TRBV21-1	TGTGCCAGCAGCAACCGGGACAGGTTCTACGAGCAGTACTTC	CASSNRDRFYEQYF
TRBD1	TRBJ1-1	.	TRBV13	TGTGCCAGCAGCTCCGGGACAGGGGAGGGCACTGAAGCTTTCTTT	CASSSGTGEGTEAFF
TRBD1	TRBJ1-1	.	TRBV7-2	TGTGCCAGCAGCCCAGGGGGGGAGAACACTGAAGCTTTCTTT	CASSPGGENTEAFF
.	TRBJ2-3	once	TRBV12-5	TGTGCTAGTGGTTTGGTACGAGGAGATACGCAGTATTTT	CASGLVRGDTQYF
.	TRBJ1-1	.	TRBV6-1	TGTGCCAGCAGTGAAAGGAGGGATCCAAACACTGAAGCTTTCTTT	CASSERRDPNTEAFF
.	TRBJ1-1	.	TRBV7-9	TGTGCCAGCAGGACACAGGGTTCGGCTGAAGCTTTCTTT	CASRTQGSAEAFF
TRBD1	TRBJ1-2	once	TRBV5-6	TGTGCCAGCAGCTTGGGGACAGGGAGAGGAAACTATGGCTACACCTTC	CASSLGTGRGNYGYTF
.	TRBJ1-5	.	TRBV6-6	TGTGCCACTCGTCAGGGCAATCAGCCCCAGCATTTT	CATRQGNQPQHF
TRBD2	TRBJ2-7	once	TRBV6-1	TGTGCCAGCAGTGAAGATCTAGCGGGAGGTTACGAGCAGTACTTC	CASSEDLAGGYEQYF
.	TRBJ1-2	.	TRBV9	TGTGCCAGCAGCCTGGGGGGGGGCTACACCTTC	CASSLGGGYTF
TRBD1	TRBJ2-7	.	TRBV28	TGTGCCAGCAGTTTAAAACAGGGGGTTCGATCCTACGAGCAGTACTTC	CASSLKQGVRSYEQYF
TRBD2	TRBJ2-1	.	TRBV9	TGTGCCAGCACCGGGGGGTCTAGCGGGGGGTTTGATGAGCAGTTCTTC	CASTGGSSGGFDEQFF
.	TRBJ1-2	.	TRBV5-5	TGTGCCAGCAGCTTCGGACGGACAAGGGACTATGGCTACACCTTC	CASSFGRTRDYGYTF
.	TRBJ2-7	.	TRBV23-1	TGCGCCAGCAGTCAATCTTCTGGCACCTACGAGCAGTACTTC	CASSQSSGTYEQYF
.	TRBJ1-2	.	TRBV19	TGTGCCAGTAGTATGAAGGGGTTCTATGGCTACACCTTC	CASSMKGFYGYTF
.	TRBJ2-5	.	TRBV19	TGTGCCACCCAGGGCTGGGGGCAAGAGACCCAGTACTTC	CATQGWGQETQYF
.	TRBJ1-2	once	TRBV6-6	TGTGCCAGCGGTGGGACGAATGGCTACACCTTC	CASGGTNGYTF
.	TRBJ2-3	.	TRBV7-3	TGTGCCAGCAGCTTAACGGGTACAGATACGCAGTATTTT	CASSLTGTDTQYF
.	TRBJ2-1	.	TRBV28	TGTGCCAGCAGTCCGCCTACTAGCAGGGTTTACAATGAGCAGTTCTTC	CASSPPTSRVYNEQFF
.	TRBJ2-2	.	TRBV9	TGTGCCAGCAGCGTGGGTGTCGCGAACACCGGGGAGCTGTTTTTT	CASSVGVANTGELFF
TRBD2	TRBJ2-7	few	TRBV4-3	TGCGCCAGCAGCCAAGAGACTAGCGGGAGAGGTGAGCAGTACTTC	CASSQETSGRGEQYF
.	TRBJ1-2	.	TRBV27	TGTGCCAGCACCCCCGGGTCGGGAGATGGCTACACCTTC	CASTPGSGDGYTF
TRBD2	TRBJ2-1	.	TRBV27	TGTGCCAGCAGTTCTTTAGCGGGAGGCTCCTACAATGAGCAGTTCTTC	CASSSLAGGSYNEQFF